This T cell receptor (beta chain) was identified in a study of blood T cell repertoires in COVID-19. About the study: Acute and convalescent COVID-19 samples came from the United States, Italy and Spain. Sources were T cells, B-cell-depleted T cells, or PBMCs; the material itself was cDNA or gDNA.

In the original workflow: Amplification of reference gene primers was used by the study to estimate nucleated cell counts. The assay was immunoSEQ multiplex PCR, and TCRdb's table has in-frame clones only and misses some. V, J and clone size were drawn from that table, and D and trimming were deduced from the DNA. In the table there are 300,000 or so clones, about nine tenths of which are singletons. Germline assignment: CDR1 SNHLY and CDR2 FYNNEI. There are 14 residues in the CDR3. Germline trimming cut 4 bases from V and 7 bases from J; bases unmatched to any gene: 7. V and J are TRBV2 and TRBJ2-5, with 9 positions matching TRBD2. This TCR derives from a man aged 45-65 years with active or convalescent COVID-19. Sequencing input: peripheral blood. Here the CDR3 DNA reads TGTGCCAGCAGTGCCCTAGCGGGGATGGTGACCCAGTACTTC. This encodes CASSALAGMVTQYF.